This T cell receptor beta chain was obtained from a study of T cell repertoires in ileal Crohn's disease (dated 2019 in TCRdb). Regarding the research as a whole: The median duration of disease was roughly 8.2 years, and at the time of surgery around 40% of patients were active smokers. About half of the patients received postoperative therapy: fewer than 12 received thiopurines and roughly 17 received anti-TNF agents. Endoscopic postoperative recurrence was defined as a Rutgeerts score above i0. M0 samples consisted of biopsies taken from the inflamed part of the ileum in the surgical resection specimen. A prospective multicentre cohort supplied the 55 to 65 Crohn's disease patients whose TCR repertoires were analysed. A total of some 170 mucosal samples from roughly 60 patients were sequenced, collected from several sites on the surgical specimen as well as at postoperative endoscopy. About 500 nanograms of biopsy DNA per sample were submitted for commercial TCRB immunosequencing. The study ran alongside a multicentre cohort designed to identify predictors of early endoscopic recurrence after ileocolonic resection. Surgery was performed for a complication in all patients, with stricturing disease in approximately 60% and penetrating disease in approximately 40%. General study outcomes and caveats: Only a subgroup of patients, of unstated size, had mucosal CD4 and CD8 T cells sorted and sequenced. A significantly higher proportion of clonal expansions was observed in active smokers at surgery than in non-smokers (25.9% vs 17.9%, p=0.02). Compared with CD4 T cells, sorted CD8 T cells contained more high-frequency clones, which suggests that the mucosal expansions were mostly CD8. Endoscopic recurrence was found to be associated with higher high-frequency clone percentages at surgery, and recurrence was observed in all patients with clonality above 26.8% (18/57).

As for this clone: The target of this receptor is not known. Base qualities were left out, and no much larger clone turns up one base away.

Taken with the paper, the label for time point translates to: inflamed ileum from the surgical specimen. Adults with ileal or ileocolonic Crohn's disease and an indication for ileocolonic resection were eligible for inclusion. Before DNA extraction, whole ileal mucosal biopsies were kept frozen at -80 degrees C. Genomic DNA was isolated from frozen whole biopsies using a TRizol-based method, and the DNA was quantified with a NanoDrop 2000 spectrophotometer. Library construction relied on the immunoSEQ multiplex PCR assay. Adaptive Biotechnology amplified the CDR3 regions from genomic DNA with a two-step multiplex PCR designed to control amplification bias. Primers for every V and J gene segment were used in the first PCR, and barcodes and Illumina adapters were added in the second PCR. CDR3 libraries were sequenced using an Illumina instrument. Per the source publication's procedure: Analysis combined the vendor-provided pipelines with custom analysis of raw data in R/Bioconductor under R version 3.3.0. Clonality, ranging from 0 to 1, was calculated as the inverse of the normalised Shannon entropy of all productive clones. High-frequency clones were defined as the share of the repertoire occupied by the top 100 clones, with only clones passing a 95% confidence test being retained. Repertoire diversity was measured with the Simpson index, and overlap between samples was measured with the Morisita-Horn index. Imported from immuneACCESS, the table was reduced by TCRdb to in-frame sequences with V and J called. These copies leave out some clones; in studies compared against another copy, an unresolved V gene accounts for under half, and the cause of the remainder is not known. V, J and clone size reflect that table, while D and trimming were determined from the DNA. The sample has roughly 13,000 clones on record, less than 80% of them singletons. Over 11% of the sample rests with the top ten.

The germline V gene (reference sequence) specifies GTSNPN as CDR1 and SVGIG as CDR2. Including the terminal cysteine and phenylalanine, the CDR3 comprises 13 residues. Only CDR3 DNA is held: 39 bases, read in frame from base 1. The chain was built from TRBV30 and TRBJ2-1, with 11 central nucleotides matching TRBD2. The sequence was collected from an adult with Crohn's disease. The sample was ileal tissue. The nucleotide sequence reads TGTGCTCATAGCGGGGGGGCCAGGAATGAGCAGTTCTTC. It codes for CAHSGGARNEQFF.